The T cell receptor beta chain under discussion was sequenced for a study of blood T cell repertoires in COVID-19 (dated by TCRdb to about 2020). With regard to the full study: Collaborator samples came from the United States, Italy and Spain and covered acute and convalescent phases of COVID-19. The repertoires were made available in a free public database intended to serve as a resource for research on the immune response to SARS-CoV-2. The samples were drawn from the first 160 participants of the ongoing ImmuneRACE study and from more than 1,000 subjects provided by 6 global collaborators. The prospective study material was composed of cDNA or gDNA derived from T cells, B-cell-depleted T cells, or PBMCs. Sample metadata almost always included a de-identified subject ID, COVID-19 status, age in years and sex. Where available, HLA class I and class II types were obtained from metadata supplied by the sample provider rather than from assay-based typing. Deeply sampled blood TCRbeta repertoires from subjects exposed to, actively infected with, or recovered from COVID-19 were included in the dataset.

Of note for this clone: This receptor's antigen is unknown. It has no much larger one-base neighbor in the sample; base qualities were not kept.

TCRbeta CDR3 regions were amplified from genomic DNA by means of the immunoSEQ Assay, a bias-controlled multiplex PCR. Under the source paper's analysis protocol: Within the assay, amplification of reference gene primers was used to estimate how many nucleated cells each sample contained. To quantify the absolute abundance of each unique TCRbeta CDR3 rearrangement, sequence reads were collapsed and filtered. For each sample, productive Simpson clonality was calculated by taking the square root of Simpson's diversity index across productive rearrangements. TCRdb retrieved this table from immuneACCESS and kept in-frame rearrangements only. Not all clones are present; in checked studies, unresolved V genes account for under half, and no reason is known for the remainder. V and J calls and clone size are given by that table; D and trimming were obtained from the DNA. The sample includes 150,000 to 200,000 clones, with around 83% observed a single time. Around 8% of the sample rests with the top ten.

Broader findings and caveats from the paper: How much clinical and demographic metadata was included differed by source and by participant, and the metadata was provided uncurated.

The V and J ends are trimmed by 3 bases and 4 bases, leaving 16 bases between them. The germline V gene (reference sequence) provides CDR1 DFQATT and CDR2 SNEGSKA. The CDR3 starts with the cysteine, ends with the phenylalanine, and has 15 residues. Here the CDR3 DNA is all that survives: 45 bases in frame from base 1. Each collaborating institution followed its own protocols to collect whole blood in K2EDTA tubes. For TCRbeta analysis, collaborator samples were shipped as frozen whole blood, as isolated PBMCs, or as DNA extracted from either sample type. The sequencing input was peripheral blood. The chain is encoded by TRBV20-1 joined to TRBJ1-5; the D gene cannot be resolved reliably. This clonotype originated in a woman aged 55-70 years with acute or convalescent COVID-19. The DNA is as follows: TGCAGTGCTAGTATTACGGGGAGAAGGAATCAGCCCCAGCATTTT. It specifies CSASITGRRNQPQHF.